The rows below give T cell receptor beta chains drawn from one sample of a study of T-cell reconstitution after alpha-beta-depleted transplantation in children. TCRdb used MiXCR to reprocess the PCR reads, holding one entry per CDR3 protein. This sample has roughly 220,000 distinct CDR3 sequences; about 11% occur once, and the top ten carry over 2.5%. Here the sequenced sample was PBMCs from the stem cell graft donor, taken from the stem cell graft. Receptors originate from a human donor who donated a stem cell graft to a child with acute lymphoblastic leukemia. The CDR3 runs from the conserved cysteine through the conserved F or W. Each record gives: V gene, J gene, CDR3 protein.

TRBV14	TRBJ2-2	CASSQVPGESGELFF
TRBV29-1	TRBJ2-7	CSVGGEGRYEQYF
TRBV12-3/TRBV12-4	TRBJ2-2	CASSRIGTGGTGELFF
TRBV4-2	TRBJ2-4	CASSQGTSTAKNIQYF
TRBV5-1	TRBJ2-7	CASSLLIPGLVDEQYF
TRBV18	TRBJ1-2	CASSPPSHSGGYTF
TRBV6-1	TRBJ2-6	CASRDSYSSGANVLTF
TRBV5-1	TRBJ2-7	CASSLLGSSYEQYF
TRBV10-3	TRBJ2-4	CAIGDPGQGAAKNIQYF
TRBV7-2	TRBJ1-2	CASRPDMTNYGYTF
TRBV6-1	TRBJ1-4	CASSKRTGGEKLFF
TRBV10-3	TRBJ2-2	CAINDRGDGELFF